This TCR beta chain originates from a study of blood T cells in healthy people across ages. This clonotype was observed many times. As yet, its antigen is unknown. The length of the CDR3 is 16 residues. Trimming removed 2 bases at V and 5 bases at J, with 16 bases between. Germline CDR1 SGHVS, CDR2 FNYEAQ. Combining a sample-barcoded 5' primer with a J-beta primer mix, a second PCR ran for roughly 7 to 12 cycles. TCRdb redid the calling of the 5' RACE reads with MiXCR, one entry per CDR3 protein. The sample records 850,000 to 950,000 distinct CDR3 sequences, about 30% being singletons. Broader study findings: Because donor CMV status was unknown, expanded clonotype changes were possibly confounded. Significant beta diversity loss was already apparent by age around 40, declining roughly linearly.

This clonotype was obtained from a woman older than 75 in good health. Sequencing used blood. This chain links TRBV7-6 with TRBJ2-1; the D gene is possibly TRBD1 (6 bases). CDR3 region: CASSLYGRGLDNEQFF. Written as DNA, the CDR3 is TGTGCCAGCAGCTTATACGGCAGGGGCTTGGACAATGAGCAGTTCTTC.